The 12 T cell receptor beta chains below come from one sample, sequenced in a study of shared clonotypes between healthy human individuals. Using immunoSEQ multiplex PCR, the repertoire was profiled, and TCRdb retains in-frame clones only, with some absent. Here the sample spans 550,000 to 750,000 clones, about 91% being singletons. Selected positively for CCR7 and CD45RO-negative, naive CD8 cells excluded terminally differentiated effector memory CD45RA+ cells. Specimen: naive CD8+ T cells sorted from blood. The receptors derive from a man aged 25 to 40 in good health.

The genes are TRBV28 and TRBJ1-5, with 8 bases that match TRBD1. From germline, CDR1 is MDHEN and CDR2 SYDVKM. With 6 bases clipped from V and 0 bases from J, the junction kept 13 bases outside the gene matches. This CDR3 contains 18 residues. CDR3 DNA sequence: TGTGCCAGCAGGACGCGACAGGGGTCGTACAGTAGCAATCAGCCCCAGCATTTT. Encoded protein: CASRTRQGSYSSNQPQHF.

The J gene is TRBJ2-3, the V gene TRBV30, with 7 bases that match TRBD2. CDR3 size: 15 residues. Germline CDR1 reads GTSNPN; CDR2 reads SVGIG (reference sequence). After removal of 0 bases from V and 5 bases from J, the junction contained 8 bases not matched to a gene. The CDR3 sequence: CAWSVGLGMEDTQYF. The CDR3 DNA sequence: TGTGCCTGGAGTGTCGGACTAGGTATGGAAGATACGCAGTATTTT.

The genes are TRBV11-2 and TRBJ1-1; D unclear. Between the trimmed V and J ends, which lost 1 base and 3 bases, there was a span of 15 bases. CDR1 is SGHAT, CDR2 FQNNGV, per germline. The CDR3 loop spans 16 amino acids. The CDR3 DNA reads as TGTGCCAGCAGCTTAGTTCCGGGCCTACGAGACACTGAAGCTTTCTTT. Translated, it gives CASSLVPGLRDTEAFF.

The CDR3, as DNA: TGCGCCAGCAGGTATGGATACGAGGCAGGGCAGTTCTTC. Translating gives CASRYGYEAGQFF. The V and J genes are TRBV5-1 and TRBJ2-1; D is undetermined. CDR1 and CDR2 from the germline V gene are SGHRS and YFSETQ. V dropped 5 bases and J dropped 12 bases, with 18 bases sitting between them. The CDR3 is made up of 13 amino acids.

A word on this clone: Other DNA sequences in this specimen translate into the identical CDR3. V usage is TRBV6-5 and J usage is TRBJ2-5; unclear D gene. V shed 5 bases and J shed 4 bases, with 5 bases lying between them. The CDR3 has 11 amino acids. Germline loops: CDR1 MNHEY, CDR2 SVGAGI. The CDR3 nucleotides read TGTGCCAGCAGTCCGGGAGAGACCCAGTACTTC. Amino acids: CASSPGETQYF.

The rearrangement joins TRBV5-4 to TRBJ2-1; TRBD2 agrees at 9 bases. CDR1 and CDR2 from the germline V gene are SGHNT and YYREEE (reference sequence). J lost 8 bases, V lost 3 bases, and 6 bases had no gene match. The CDR3 totals 14 residues. CDR3: CASSSIAGVDEQFF. Written as DNA, the CDR3 is TGTGCCAGCAGCTCAATAGCGGGAGTCGATGAGCAGTTCTTC.

The CDR3 DNA is TGTGCCAGCAGCGTTCGGGGTCAAGAGACCCAGTACTTC. It is translated as CASSVRGQETQYF. The chain couples TRBV9 to TRBJ2-5; a possible D gene is TRBD2 (5 bases). Germline V gene sequence: CDR1 SGDLS, CDR2 YYNGEE. Trimming removed 2 bases at V and 2 bases at J, with 7 bases between. The CDR3 is made up of 13 amino acids.

CDR3 DNA sequence: TGTGCCAGCAGTTTACTGACCTCGGGGGAAAAACTGTTTTTT. The encoded protein is CASSLLTSGEKLFF. V gene TRBV27 combines with J gene TRBJ1-4; no clear D. This CDR3 has 14 amino acids. V gave up 2 bases and J gave up 8 bases, with 12 bases separating them. CDR1 MNHEY and CDR2 SMNVEV come from the germline V gene (reference sequence).

This clone was counted a few times. The chain employs TRBV7-2 and TRBJ2-7, with D perhaps matching TRBD1 or TRBD2 (5 bases each). From germline, CDR1 is SGHTA and CDR2 FQGNSA. V gave up 1 base and J gave up 4 bases, with 11 bases separating them. This CDR3 region has 14 residues. The CDR3 region is CASSLVGGEYEQYF. DNA of the CDR3: TGTGCCAGCAGCTTAGTTGGGGGAGAATACGAGCAGTACTTC.

The sample holds one count of this clone. This chain's CDR3 is CASSPIAGVAKNIQYF. CDR3 nucleotides: TGTGCCAGCAGCCCCATCGCGGGTGTAGCCAAAAACATTCAGTACTTC. This sequence joins TRBV9 and TRBJ2-4; a possible D gene is TRBD2 (5 bases). Trimming took off 4 bases at V and 0 bases at J, with 14 bases between the two ends. There are 16 residues in the CDR3. The germline gives CDR1 SGDLS, CDR2 YYNGEE.

The chain combines TRBV9 with TRBJ2-1, with TRBD1 matching 10 bases. The CDR3 runs to 13 residues. CDR1 and CDR2 from the germline V gene are SGDLS and YYNGEE. Trimming cost V 2 bases and J 10 bases; bases outside gene matches: 3. This CDR3 reads CASSVGQGWEQFF. Written as DNA, the CDR3 is TGTGCCAGCAGCGTGGGACAGGGGTGGGAGCAGTTCTTC.

V gene TRBV23-1 combines with J gene TRBJ2-6; D is ambiguous. TRBV23-1 is an ORF, with its function uncertain. There are 16 residues in the CDR3. Trimming took off 2 bases at V and 0 bases at J, with 8 bases between the two ends. The CDR3 coding sequence is TGCGCCAGCAGTCAACTGGGCTGCTCTGGGGCCAACGTCCTGACTTTC. Translating gives CASSQLGCSGANVLTF.